This T cell receptor (beta chain) was captured in a study of OX40 agonist ivuxolimab in advanced cancers. Study-level background: From roughly 20 to 85 years was the age range, with a mean of about 54 years, and roughly 80% were male.

Trimming shortened V by 1 base and J by 7 bases, and 11 bases separated the two germline ends. The CDR3 length is 13 residues. In germline, CDR1 is SGDLS, CDR2 YYNGEE. The method was immunoSEQ multiplex PCR; TCRdb's version includes in-frame clones alone and lacks a portion of them. The table includes tens of thousands of clones, more than 85% detected once. This clone was counted a few times. The input for sequencing was CD4+ or CD8+ T cells sorted from blood, taken in a trial of the OX40 agonist ivuxolimab. This TCR derives from an adult with an advanced solid tumor such as melanoma, head and neck, liver or kidney cancer. This chain joins TRBV9 and TRBJ1-2; D ambiguous. The CDR3 sequence is CASSVQAFAGYTF. The DNA of the CDR3 is TGTGCCAGCAGCGTACAGGCGTTTGCTGGCTACACCTTC.